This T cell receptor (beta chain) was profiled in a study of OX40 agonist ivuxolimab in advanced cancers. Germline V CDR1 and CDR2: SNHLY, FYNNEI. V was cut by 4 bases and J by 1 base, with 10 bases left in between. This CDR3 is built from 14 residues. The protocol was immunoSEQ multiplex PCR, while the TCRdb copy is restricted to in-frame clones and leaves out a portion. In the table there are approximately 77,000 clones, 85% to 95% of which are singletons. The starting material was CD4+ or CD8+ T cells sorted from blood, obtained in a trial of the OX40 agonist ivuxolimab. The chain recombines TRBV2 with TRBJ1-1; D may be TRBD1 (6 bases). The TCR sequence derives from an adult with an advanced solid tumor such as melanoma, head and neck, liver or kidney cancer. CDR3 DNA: TGTGCCAGCAGTGTGGGGACAAGGAACACTGAAGCTTTCTTT. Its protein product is CASSVGTRNTEAFF.